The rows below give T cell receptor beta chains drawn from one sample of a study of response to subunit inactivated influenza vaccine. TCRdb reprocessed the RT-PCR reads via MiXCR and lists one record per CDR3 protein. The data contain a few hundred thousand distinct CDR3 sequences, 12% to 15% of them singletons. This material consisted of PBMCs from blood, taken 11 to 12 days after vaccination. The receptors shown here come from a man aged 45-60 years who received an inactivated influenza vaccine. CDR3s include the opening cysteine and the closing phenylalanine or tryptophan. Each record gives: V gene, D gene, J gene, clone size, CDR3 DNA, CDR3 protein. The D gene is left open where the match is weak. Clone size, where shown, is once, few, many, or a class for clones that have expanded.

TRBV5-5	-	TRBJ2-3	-	TGTGCCAGCAGCCCGGGAACCGAAACGCAGTATTTT	CASSPGTETQYF
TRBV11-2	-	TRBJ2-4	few	TGTGCCAGCAGCTTAGCGGGACCCTTAAACATTCAGTACTTC	CASSLAGPLNIQYF
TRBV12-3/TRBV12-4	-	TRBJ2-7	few	TGTGCCAGCAGTCTTCTACAGGGCCACGAGCAGTACTTC	CASSLLQGHEQYF
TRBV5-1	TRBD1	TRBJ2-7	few	TGCGCCAGCAGCGTCTCCACAGGGGCCGAGCAGTACTTC	CASSVSTGAEQYF
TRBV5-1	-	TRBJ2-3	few	TGCGCCAGCAGCTTGGGAAGGGTAGGAGAAGATACGCAGTATTTT	CASSLGRVGEDTQYF
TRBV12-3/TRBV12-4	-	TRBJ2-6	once	TGTGCCAGCAGTTTACGGGGCAGGGTCACCTCTGGGGCCAACGTCCTGACTTTC	CASSLRGRVTSGANVLTF
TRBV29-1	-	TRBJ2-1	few	TGCAGCGCGGGCACCAATGAGCAGTTCTTC	CSAGTNEQFF
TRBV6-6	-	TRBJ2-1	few	TGTGCCAGCAGTAATACAGGTTACAATGAGCAGTTCTTC	CASSNTGYNEQFF
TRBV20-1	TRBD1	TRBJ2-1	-	TGCAGTGCTAGATTCCGGGACAGGACGTACAATGAGCAGTTCTTC	CSARFRDRTYNEQFF
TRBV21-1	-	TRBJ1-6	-	TGTGCCAGCAGCACAAATCGTCACAGAACAGGCTCCTATAATTCACCCCTCCACTTT	CASSTNRHRTGSYNSPLHF
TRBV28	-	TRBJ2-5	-	TGTGCCAGCAGTTTATCTGCGGCCCAAGAGACCCAGTACTTC	CASSLSAAQETQYF
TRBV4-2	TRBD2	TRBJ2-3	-	TGTGCCAGCAGCCAAGATCTAGCGGGGACGAGTAGCACAGATACGCAGTATTTT	CASSQDLAGTSSTDTQYF
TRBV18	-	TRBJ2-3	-	TGTGCCAGCTCATCCGGCTTGTTGGGCACAGATACGCAGTATTTT	CASSSGLLGTDTQYF
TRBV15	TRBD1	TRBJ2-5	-	TGTGCCACCAGCAAAGACAGGGCTCAGGAGACCCAGTACTTC	CATSKDRAQETQYF
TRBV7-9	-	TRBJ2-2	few	TGTGCCAGCAGCTCCAGCCCCTACATGAACACCGGGGAGCTGTTTTTT	CASSSSPYMNTGELFF
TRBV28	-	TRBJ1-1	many	TGTGCCAGCAGTTTACATATGAACACTGAAGCTTTCTTT	CASSLHMNTEAFF
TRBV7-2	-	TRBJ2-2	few	TGTGCCAGCAGCCCAATCCCCTCTGGCACCGGGGAGCTGTTTTTT	CASSPIPSGTGELFF
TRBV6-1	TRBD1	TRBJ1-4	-	TGTGCCAGCAGACTCCCGACAGGGGGGAATGAAAAACTGTTTTTT	CASRLPTGGNEKLFF
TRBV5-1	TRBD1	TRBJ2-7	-	TGCGCCAGCAGCTTGTTGGGACAGATTTTCTACGAGCAGTACTTC	CASSLLGQIFYEQYF
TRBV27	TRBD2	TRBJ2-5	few	TGTGCCAGCAGTTTAGGACTAGCGATTGGAGAGACCCAGTACTTC	CASSLGLAIGETQYF
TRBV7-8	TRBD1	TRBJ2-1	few	TGTGCCAGCAGCCCCATGGTAGGGGGCCTCAATGAGCAGTTCTTC	CASSPMVGGLNEQFF
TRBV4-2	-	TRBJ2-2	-	TGTGCCAGCAGCCGGAGTAGGGGGGGGGAGCTGTTTTTT	CASSRSRGGELFF
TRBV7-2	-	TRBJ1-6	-	TGTGCCAGCCGGGACGGGCATAATTCACCCCTCCACTTT	CASRDGHNSPLHF
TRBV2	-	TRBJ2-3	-	TGTGCCAGCAGTGATCCGGGGGATTGGAGCGGAGAGTGGGGAGATACGCAGTATTTT	CASSDPGDWSGEWGDTQYF
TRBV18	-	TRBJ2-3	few	TGTGCCAGCTCAGACGTTAATACGCAGTATTTT	CASSDVNTQYF
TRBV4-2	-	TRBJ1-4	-	TGTGCCAGCAGCCAAGAAGCCCAAAAACTGTTTTTT	CASSQEAQKLFF
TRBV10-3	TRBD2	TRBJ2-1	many	TGTGCCATCGGGCGGGAGGCCTACAATGAGCAGTTCTTC	CAIGREAYNEQFF
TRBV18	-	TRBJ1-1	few	TGTGCCAGCTCACTGTTCATCGACAGGTCTGAAGCTTTCTTT	CASSLFIDRSEAFF
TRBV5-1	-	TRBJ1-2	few	TGCGCCAGCAGCTTATCGTCAGGGACTAACTATGGCTACACCTTC	CASSLSSGTNYGYTF
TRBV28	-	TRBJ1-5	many	TGTGCCAGTCTGACGGGTAGATCGCCCCAGCATTTT	CASLTGRSPQHF
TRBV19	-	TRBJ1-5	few	TGTGCCAGTAGTATGCGAGGGGATCAGCCCCAGCATTTT	CASSMRGDQPQHF
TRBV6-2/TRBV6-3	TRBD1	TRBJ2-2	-	TGTGCCAGCAGTACCCGACAGGGGCGGAGAAGGACCGGGGAGCTGTTTTTT	CASSTRQGRRRTGELFF
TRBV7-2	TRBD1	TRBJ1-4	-	TGTGCCAGCAGCCAGCTGGGACAGGGATACGAAAAACTGTTTTTT	CASSQLGQGYEKLFF
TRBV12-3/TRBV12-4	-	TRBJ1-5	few	TGTGCCAGCTCCTCGGCAAGCAATCAGCCCCAGCATTTT	CASSSASNQPQHF
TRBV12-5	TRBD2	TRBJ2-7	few	TGTGCTAGTGGTTTCCGGGACTACGGGTTGATACACGAGCAGTACTTC	CASGFRDYGLIHEQYF
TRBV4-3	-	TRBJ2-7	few	TGCGCCAGCAGCCAAGATTTGGTCTACGAGCAGTACTTC	CASSQDLVYEQYF
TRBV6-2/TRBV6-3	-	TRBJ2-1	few	TGTGCCAGCAGTTATCTCACCGGCTACCCTTACAATGAGCAGTTCTTC	CASSYLTGYPYNEQFF
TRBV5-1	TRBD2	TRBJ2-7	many	TGCGCCAGCAGATTCAGCGGGGGGTACGAGCAGTACTTC	CASRFSGGYEQYF
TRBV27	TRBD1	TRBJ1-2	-	TGTGCCAGCAGTTTAACAGGGGCGGAAGCTAACTATGGCTACACCTTC	CASSLTGAEANYGYTF
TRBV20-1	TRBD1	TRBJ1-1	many	TGCAGTGCCGCGGACAGGACGAACACTGAAGCTTTCTTT	CSAADRTNTEAFF
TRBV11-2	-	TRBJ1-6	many	TGTGCCAGCAGCTCGAGGACGGATTCACCCCTCCACTTT	CASSSRTDSPLHF
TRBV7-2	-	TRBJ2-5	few	TGTGCCAGCAACGACCGAGGGGCGAGGCAAGAGACCCAGTACTTC	CASNDRGARQETQYF
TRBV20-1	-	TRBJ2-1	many	TGCAGTGCTAAAAAGGGACAAGACAATGAGCAGTTCTTC	CSAKKGQDNEQFF
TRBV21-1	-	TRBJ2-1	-	TGTGCCAGCAGAATTCTTTATAGCGTTTACAATGAGCAGTTCTTC	CASRILYSVYNEQFF
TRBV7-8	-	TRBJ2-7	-	TGTGCCAGCAGCTTAGCAGGTTTACTTTCCTCCTACGAGCAGTACTTC	CASSLAGLLSSYEQYF
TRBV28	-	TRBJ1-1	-	TGTGCCAGCAGTTTAACGGGCAGTGTCACTGAAGCTTTCTTT	CASSLTGSVTEAFF
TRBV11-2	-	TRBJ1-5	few	TGTGCCAGCAGCTATAACGGCGATCAGCCCCAGCATTTT	CASSYNGDQPQHF
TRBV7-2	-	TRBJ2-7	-	TGTGCCAGCAGCTTAGATGGGCTAGCCGGAGGCGAGCAGTACTTC	CASSLDGLAGGEQYF
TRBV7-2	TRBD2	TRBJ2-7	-	TGTGCCAGCAGCTTAGGACCGGCGGGACTAGCGGCCTACGAGCAGTACTTC	CASSLGPAGLAAYEQYF
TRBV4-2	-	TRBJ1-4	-	TGTGCCAGCAGCCAACAGGCGGGACACTCCGGAATATTCGATGAAAAACTGTTTTTT	CASSQQAGHSGIFDEKLFF
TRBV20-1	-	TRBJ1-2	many	TGCAGTGCTAGTGCGACGTTGGGGGGCTACACCTTC	CSASATLGGYTF
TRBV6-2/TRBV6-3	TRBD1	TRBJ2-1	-	TGTGCCAGCAGCGAGGACAGGGTAGAAAGTTACAATGAGCAGTTCTTC	CASSEDRVESYNEQFF